A selection of T cell receptor beta chains follows, all from one sample in a study of OX40 agonist ivuxolimab in advanced cancers. The repertoire was sequenced with immunoSEQ multiplex PCR; TCRdb's copy has only in-frame clones and lacks some. This sample has tens of thousands of clones; 87% occur once, and the top ten carry roughly 0.26%. The material was CD4+ or CD8+ T cells sorted from blood, obtained in a trial of the OX40 agonist ivuxolimab. The source of these receptors is an adult with an advanced solid tumor such as melanoma, head and neck, liver or kidney cancer. CDR3s include the opening cysteine and the closing phenylalanine or tryptophan. The D gene is left open where the match is weak. Clone size is shown for a subset of rows, as once, few, many or a class of expanded clone.

clone size: NA
V gene: TRBV11-3
D gene: NA
J gene: TRBJ2-3
CDR3 protein: CASSPPLGGSASTDTQYF
CDR3 DNA: TGTGCCAGCAGCCCTCCCTTGGGGGGCAGCGCTAGCACAGATACGCAGTATTTT

clone size: NA
V gene: TRBV4-1
D gene: TRBD2
J gene: TRBJ2-5
CDR3 protein: CASSQDSLAGGRGETQYF
CDR3 DNA: TGCGCCAGCAGCCAAGATTCTCTAGCGGGAGGGCGAGGAGAGACCCAGTACTTC

clone size: once
V gene: TRBV5-4
D gene: TRBD1
J gene: TRBJ2-7
CDR3 protein: CASSLGGTGTNEQYF
CDR3 DNA: TGTGCCAGCAGCTTGGGAGGGACAGGGACTAACGAGCAGTACTTC

clone size: NA
V gene: TRBV20-1
D gene: NA
J gene: TRBJ2-3
CDR3 protein: CSARRTDTQYF
CDR3 DNA: TGCAGTGCTCGCCGAACAGATACGCAGTATTTT

clone size: NA
V gene: TRBV6-6
D gene: NA
J gene: TRBJ2-7
CDR3 protein: CASSTGPLSYEQYF
CDR3 DNA: TGTGCCAGCAGTACAGGGCCTCTCTCCTACGAGCAGTACTTC

clone size: NA
V gene: TRBV5-8
D gene: NA
J gene: TRBJ1-2
CDR3 protein: CASSPGKRYGYTF
CDR3 DNA: TGTGCCAGCAGCCCCGGGAAGCGCTATGGCTACACCTTC

clone size: NA
V gene: TRBV7-5
D gene: NA
J gene: TRBJ1-3
CDR3 protein: CVRSLLRGTAGNTIYF
CDR3 DNA: TGTGTCAGAAGCCTCCTACGCGGGACAGCTGGAAACACCATATATTTT

clone size: NA
V gene: TRBV2
D gene: TRBD2
J gene: TRBJ2-3
CDR3 protein: CASTPGLAGKRGTDTQYF
CDR3 DNA: TGTGCCAGCACCCCGGGACTAGCGGGAAAGAGGGGAACAGATACGCAGTATTTT

clone size: NA
V gene: TRBV11-3
D gene: TRBD2
J gene: TRBJ2-2
CDR3 protein: CAGSPGTREGDTGELFF
CDR3 DNA: TGTGCCGGCAGCCCAGGGACTAGGGAGGGAGACACCGGGGAGCTGTTTTTT

clone size: NA
V gene: TRBV7-3
D gene: TRBD1
J gene: TRBJ1-2
CDR3 protein: CASSPGTGYGYTF
CDR3 DNA: TGTGCCAGCAGCCCCGGGACAGGCTATGGCTACACCTTC

clone size: NA
V gene: TRBV6-6
D gene: NA
J gene: TRBJ2-1
CDR3 protein: CASSGWGGGEQFF
CDR3 DNA: TGTGCCAGCAGTGGTTGGGGAGGAGGAGAGCAGTTCTTC

clone size: NA
V gene: TRBV7-2
D gene: TRBD1
J gene: TRBJ2-7
CDR3 protein: CASSSGQIYEQYF
CDR3 DNA: TGTGCCAGCAGCTCGGGACAGATCTACGAGCAGTACTTC

clone size: NA
V gene: TRBV5-1
D gene: NA
J gene: TRBJ2-7
CDR3 protein: CASSFQGSSYEQYF
CDR3 DNA: TGCGCCAGCAGCTTTCAGGGTAGTTCCTACGAGCAGTACTTC

clone size: NA
V gene: TRBV11-2
D gene: NA
J gene: TRBJ2-1
CDR3 protein: CASSLESGGEQFF
CDR3 DNA: TGTGCCAGCAGCTTAGAGTCCGGGGGTGAGCAGTTCTTC

clone size: NA
V gene: TRBV18
D gene: TRBD2
J gene: TRBJ2-7
CDR3 protein: CASSPTSGSHEQYF
CDR3 DNA: TGTGCCAGCTCACCAACTAGCGGGAGCCACGAGCAGTACTTC

clone size: NA
V gene: TRBV29-1
D gene: NA
J gene: TRBJ1-4
CDR3 protein: CSAIWGGNGGTTNEKLFF
CDR3 DNA: TGCAGCGCCATTTGGGGGGGGAACGGAGGGACAACTAATGAAAAACTGTTTTTT

clone size: NA
V gene: TRBV7-2
D gene: TRBD2
J gene: TRBJ2-7
CDR3 protein: CASSLAGPAGAGNEQYF
CDR3 DNA: TGTGCCAGCAGCTTAGCGGGTCCCGCGGGAGCGGGCAACGAGCAGTACTTC

clone size: NA
V gene: TRBV20-1
D gene: NA
J gene: TRBJ2-5
CDR3 protein: CSGTGQETQYF
CDR3 DNA: TGCAGTGGGACGGGCCAAGAGACCCAGTACTTC

clone size: once
V gene: TRBV2
D gene: NA
J gene: TRBJ1-2
CDR3 protein: CASSPAGPLGSYGYTF
CDR3 DNA: TGTGCCAGCAGCCCTGCGGGGCCTCTAGGGAGCTATGGCTACACCTTC

clone size: NA
V gene: TRBV9
D gene: NA
J gene: TRBJ2-2
CDR3 protein: CASSAEIYTGELFF
CDR3 DNA: TGTGCCAGCAGCGCCGAGATTTACACCGGGGAGCTGTTTTTT

clone size: NA
V gene: TRBV2
D gene: NA
J gene: TRBJ2-6
CDR3 protein: CARDITSGANVLTF
CDR3 DNA: TGTGCCAGGGACATTACCTCTGGGGCCAACGTCCTGACTTTC

clone size: NA
V gene: TRBV4-3
D gene: TRBD2
J gene: TRBJ2-1
CDR3 protein: CASSQDGDGLAGAEQFF
CDR3 DNA: TGCGCCAGCAGCCAAGACGGCGACGGACTAGCGGGAGCTGAGCAGTTCTTC

clone size: once
V gene: TRBV7-9
D gene: NA
J gene: TRBJ2-1
CDR3 protein: CASSFYDEQFF
CDR3 DNA: TGTGCCAGCAGCTTTTACGATGAGCAGTTCTTC

clone size: NA
V gene: TRBV11-2
D gene: TRBD1
J gene: TRBJ2-7
CDR3 protein: CASSSRGRGFSEQYF
CDR3 DNA: TGTGCCAGCAGCAGCAGGGGGCGCGGTTTTAGCGAGCAGTACTTC

clone size: NA
V gene: TRBV15
D gene: NA
J gene: TRBJ2-3
CDR3 protein: CATSRVGDTQYF
CDR3 DNA: TGTGCCACCAGCAGAGTGGGGGATACGCAGTATTTT

clone size: NA
V gene: TRBV6-5
D gene: NA
J gene: TRBJ2-5
CDR3 protein: CASSPQTSGETQYF
CDR3 DNA: TGTGCCAGCAGCCCCCAAACGTCGGGAGAGACCCAGTACTTC

clone size: NA
V gene: TRBV5-1
D gene: NA
J gene: TRBJ2-1
CDR3 protein: CASRLAEDYNEQFF
CDR3 DNA: TGCGCCAGCAGACTTGCGGAGGACTACAATGAGCAGTTCTTC

clone size: NA
V gene: TRBV7-6
D gene: NA
J gene: TRBJ2-3
CDR3 protein: CASSPRVGSTDTQYF
CDR3 DNA: TGTGCCAGCAGCCCAAGGGTGGGAAGCACAGATACGCAGTATTTT

clone size: NA
V gene: TRBV12-5
D gene: NA
J gene: TRBJ2-7
CDR3 protein: CASGSSIDTYEQYF
CDR3 DNA: TGTGCTAGTGGTTCGTCAATAGACACCTACGAGCAGTACTTC

clone size: NA
V gene: TRBV5-1
D gene: TRBD2
J gene: TRBJ2-7
CDR3 protein: CASSPGTSVGWQYF
CDR3 DNA: TGCGCCAGCAGCCCAGGGACTAGCGTCGGTTGGCAGTACTTC

clone size: NA
V gene: TRBV5-1
D gene: NA
J gene: TRBJ2-2
CDR3 protein: CASTDTGELFF
CDR3 DNA: TGCGCCAGCACTGACACCGGGGAGCTGTTTTTT

clone size: NA
V gene: TRBV9
D gene: TRBD2
J gene: TRBJ2-3
CDR3 protein: CASSTGTSGSTDTQYF
CDR3 DNA: TGTGCCAGCAGCACAGGGACTAGCGGGTCCACAGATACGCAGTATTTT

clone size: NA
V gene: TRBV5-8
D gene: TRBD2
J gene: TRBJ2-1
CDR3 protein: CASSLGVGRSNEQFF
CDR3 DNA: TGTGCCAGCAGCCTCGGTGTCGGGAGGTCAAATGAGCAGTTCTTC

clone size: NA
V gene: TRBV6-1
D gene: NA
J gene: TRBJ2-7
CDR3 protein: CASSERGAANPPYEQYF
CDR3 DNA: TGTGCCAGCAGTGAAAGGGGGGCTGCTAACCCCCCCTACGAGCAGTACTTC

clone size: few
V gene: TRBV27
D gene: NA
J gene: TRBJ1-5
CDR3 protein: CASSFQVGGNQPQHF
CDR3 DNA: TGTGCCAGCAGTTTTCAGGTGGGAGGCAATCAGCCCCAGCATTTT

clone size: NA
V gene: TRBV6-6
D gene: TRBD1
J gene: TRBJ1-2
CDR3 protein: CASSYYGQGANYGYTF
CDR3 DNA: TGTGCCAGCAGTTACTATGGACAGGGAGCTAACTATGGCTACACCTTC

clone size: NA
V gene: TRBV7-9
D gene: TRBD2
J gene: TRBJ2-1
CDR3 protein: CASSLASGAGGAKQFF
CDR3 DNA: TGTGCCAGCAGCTTAGCGAGCGGGGCCGGGGGGGCTAAGCAGTTCTTC

clone size: NA
V gene: TRBV28
D gene: NA
J gene: TRBJ2-7
CDR3 protein: CASSSPKGRLYF
CDR3 DNA: TGTGCCAGCAGTTCCCCCAAGGGCCGTCTGTACTTC

clone size: NA
V gene: TRBV4-3
D gene: NA
J gene: TRBJ2-4
CDR3 protein: CASSHQRTLQYF
CDR3 DNA: TGCGCCAGCAGCCATCAAAGGACCCTTCAGTACTTC

clone size: NA
V gene: TRBV6-5
D gene: NA
J gene: TRBJ1-1
CDR3 protein: CASSYSYRNTEAFF
CDR3 DNA: TGTGCCAGCAGTTACTCTTACAGGAACACTGAGGCTTTCTTT

clone size: NA
V gene: TRBV19
D gene: NA
J gene: TRBJ2-6
CDR3 protein: CASSAGWGSGANVLTF
CDR3 DNA: TGTGCCAGTAGTGCGGGTTGGGGCTCTGGGGCCAACGTCCTGACTTTC

clone size: NA
V gene: TRBV7-9
D gene: NA
J gene: TRBJ2-2
CDR3 protein: CASSLEAAGELFF
CDR3 DNA: TGTGCCAGCAGCTTAGAAGCGGCCGGGGAGCTGTTTTTT

clone size: NA
V gene: TRBV27
D gene: TRBD1
J gene: TRBJ2-6
CDR3 protein: CASSTRTGGLRSGANVLTF
CDR3 DNA: TGTGCCAGCAGTACTCGGACAGGGGGCTTAAGGTCTGGGGCCAACGTCCTGACTTTC

clone size: NA
V gene: TRBV6-5
D gene: NA
J gene: TRBJ2-7
CDR3 protein: CASSRQGYEQYF
CDR3 DNA: TGTGCCAGCAGTCGCCAAGGCTACGAGCAGTACTTC

clone size: NA
V gene: TRBV6-5
D gene: TRBD1
J gene: TRBJ2-7
CDR3 protein: CASSSQGAGNYEQYF
CDR3 DNA: TGTGCCAGCAGTTCCCAGGGGGCGGGAAACTACGAGCAGTACTTC

clone size: NA
V gene: TRBV5-4
D gene: NA
J gene: TRBJ2-5
CDR3 protein: CASSLPSQETQYF
CDR3 DNA: TGTGCCAGCAGCTTGCCGTCTCAAGAGACCCAGTACTTC

clone size: few
V gene: TRBV15
D gene: NA
J gene: TRBJ1-5
CDR3 protein: CATSREAGFSNQPQHF
CDR3 DNA: TGTGCCACCAGCAGAGAGGCAGGGTTTAGCAATCAGCCCCAGCATTTT

clone size: NA
V gene: TRBV19
D gene: NA
J gene: TRBJ2-3
CDR3 protein: CASSMGKFTDTQYF
CDR3 DNA: TGTGCCAGTAGTATGGGCAAGTTCACAGATACGCAGTATTTT

clone size: NA
V gene: TRBV11-3
D gene: NA
J gene: TRBJ1-6
CDR3 protein: CASSPDGGRTRSYNSPLHF
CDR3 DNA: TGTGCCAGCAGCCCAGATGGAGGGCGGACCCGCTCCTATAATTCACCCCTCCACTTT

clone size: NA
V gene: TRBV5-5
D gene: NA
J gene: TRBJ1-5
CDR3 protein: CASSSGGSVNQPQHF
CDR3 DNA: TGTGCCAGCAGCTCCGGGGGGAGCGTCAATCAGCCCCAGCATTTT

clone size: NA
V gene: TRBV29-1
D gene: NA
J gene: TRBJ2-5
CDR3 protein: CSQGGLRETQYF
CDR3 DNA: TGCAGCCAAGGGGGGCTTCGAGAGACCCAGTACTTC

clone size: NA
V gene: TRBV5-6
D gene: NA
J gene: TRBJ1-3
CDR3 protein: CASRAGPYSGNTIYF
CDR3 DNA: TGTGCCAGCAGGGCGGGCCCCTACTCTGGAAACACCATATATTTT

clone size: NA
V gene: TRBV28
D gene: NA
J gene: TRBJ1-1
CDR3 protein: CASSLQENTEAFF
CDR3 DNA: TGTGCCAGCAGTTTGCAAGAGAACACTGAAGCTTTCTTT